The present entry profiles one TCR beta chain with its context. Those patients picked for sequencing had displayed CD8+CD57+ cell expansion on flow cytometry. This CDR3 has 17 amino acids. V was shortened by 5 bases and J by 1 base, with 24 bases between the two germline ends. Germline CDR1 is DFQATT and CDR2 is SNEGSKA (reference sequence). Investigators profiled TCR beta VDJ and CDR3 from genomic DNA template. TCRdb re-called the reads through MiXCR, storing one row per CDR3 protein. The data contain approximately 190,000 distinct CDR3 sequences, 48% of them seen just once; the ten biggest clones take up 8.5% to 10%. These data come from a study of CD8+CD57+ T cells in acquired aplastic anemia.

The clonotype comes from a human donor with aplastic anemia. The J gene is TRBJ2-7, the V gene TRBV20-1; a weak D match, TRBD1 (7 bases). Sequenced input: sorted CD4+, CD8+, or CD8+CD57+ T cells (not recorded which) from PBMCs. The CDR3 region is CSASGPGGGTVSYEQYF. For the CDR3, the DNA is TGCAGTGCTTCTGGGCCCGGGGGCGGGACAGTGTCCTACGAGCAGTACTTC.